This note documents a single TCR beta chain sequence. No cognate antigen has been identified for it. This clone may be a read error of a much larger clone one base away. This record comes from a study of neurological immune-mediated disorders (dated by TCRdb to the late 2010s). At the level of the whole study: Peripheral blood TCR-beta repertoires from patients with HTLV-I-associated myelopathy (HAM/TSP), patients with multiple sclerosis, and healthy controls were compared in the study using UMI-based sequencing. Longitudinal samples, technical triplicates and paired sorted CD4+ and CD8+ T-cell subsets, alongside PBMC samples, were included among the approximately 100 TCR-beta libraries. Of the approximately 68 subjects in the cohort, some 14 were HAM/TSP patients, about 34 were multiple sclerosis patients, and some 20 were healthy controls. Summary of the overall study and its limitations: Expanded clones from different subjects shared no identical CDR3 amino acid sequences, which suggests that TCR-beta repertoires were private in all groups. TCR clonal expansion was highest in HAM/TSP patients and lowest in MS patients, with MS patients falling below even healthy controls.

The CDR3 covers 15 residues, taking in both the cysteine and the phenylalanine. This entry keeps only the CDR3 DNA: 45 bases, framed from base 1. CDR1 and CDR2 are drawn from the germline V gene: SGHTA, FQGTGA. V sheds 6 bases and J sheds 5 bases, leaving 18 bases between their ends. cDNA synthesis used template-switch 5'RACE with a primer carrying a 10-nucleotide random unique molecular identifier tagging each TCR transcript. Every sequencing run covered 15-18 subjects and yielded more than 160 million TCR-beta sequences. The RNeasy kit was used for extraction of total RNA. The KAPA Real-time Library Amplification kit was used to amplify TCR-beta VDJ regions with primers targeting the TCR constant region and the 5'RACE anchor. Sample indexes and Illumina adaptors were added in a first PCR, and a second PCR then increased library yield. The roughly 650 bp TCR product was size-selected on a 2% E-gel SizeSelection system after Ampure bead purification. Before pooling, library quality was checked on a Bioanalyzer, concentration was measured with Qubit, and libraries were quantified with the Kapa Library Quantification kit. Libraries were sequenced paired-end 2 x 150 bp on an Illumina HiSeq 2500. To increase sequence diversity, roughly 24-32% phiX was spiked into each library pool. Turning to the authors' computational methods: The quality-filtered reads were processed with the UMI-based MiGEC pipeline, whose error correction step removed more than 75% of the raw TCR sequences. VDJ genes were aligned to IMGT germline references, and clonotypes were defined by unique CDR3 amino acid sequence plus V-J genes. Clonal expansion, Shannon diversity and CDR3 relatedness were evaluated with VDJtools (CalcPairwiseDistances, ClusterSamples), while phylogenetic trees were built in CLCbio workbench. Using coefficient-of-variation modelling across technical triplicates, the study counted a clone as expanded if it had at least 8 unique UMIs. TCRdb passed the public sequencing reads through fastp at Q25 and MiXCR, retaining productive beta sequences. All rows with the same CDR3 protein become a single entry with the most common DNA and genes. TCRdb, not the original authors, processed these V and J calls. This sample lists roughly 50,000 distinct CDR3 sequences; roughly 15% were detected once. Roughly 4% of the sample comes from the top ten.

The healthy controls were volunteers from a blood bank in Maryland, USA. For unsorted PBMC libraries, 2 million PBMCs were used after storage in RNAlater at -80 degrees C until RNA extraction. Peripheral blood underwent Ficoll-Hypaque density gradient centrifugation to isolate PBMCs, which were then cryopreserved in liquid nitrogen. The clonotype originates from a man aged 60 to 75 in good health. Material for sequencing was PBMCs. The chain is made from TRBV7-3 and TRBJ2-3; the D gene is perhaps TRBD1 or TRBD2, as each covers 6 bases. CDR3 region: CASRTLGGGGDTQYF. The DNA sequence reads TGTGCCAGCAGAACCCTAGGGGGAGGTGGAGATACGCAGTATTTT.